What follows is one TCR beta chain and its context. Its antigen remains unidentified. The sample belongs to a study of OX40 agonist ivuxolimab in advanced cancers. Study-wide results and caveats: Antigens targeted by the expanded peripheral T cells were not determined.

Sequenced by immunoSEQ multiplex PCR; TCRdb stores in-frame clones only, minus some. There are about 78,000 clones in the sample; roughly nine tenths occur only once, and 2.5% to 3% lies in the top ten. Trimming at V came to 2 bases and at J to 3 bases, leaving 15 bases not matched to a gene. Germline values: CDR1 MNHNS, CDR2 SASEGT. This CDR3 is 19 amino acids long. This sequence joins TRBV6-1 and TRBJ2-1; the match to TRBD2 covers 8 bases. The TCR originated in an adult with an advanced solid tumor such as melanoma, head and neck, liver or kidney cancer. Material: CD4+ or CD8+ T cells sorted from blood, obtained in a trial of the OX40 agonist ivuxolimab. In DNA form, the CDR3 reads TGTGCCAGCAGTGAAAGTTTGAGCGGGAGACGCGCTGTCTACAATGAGCAGTTCTTC. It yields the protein CASSESLSGRRAVYNEQFF.